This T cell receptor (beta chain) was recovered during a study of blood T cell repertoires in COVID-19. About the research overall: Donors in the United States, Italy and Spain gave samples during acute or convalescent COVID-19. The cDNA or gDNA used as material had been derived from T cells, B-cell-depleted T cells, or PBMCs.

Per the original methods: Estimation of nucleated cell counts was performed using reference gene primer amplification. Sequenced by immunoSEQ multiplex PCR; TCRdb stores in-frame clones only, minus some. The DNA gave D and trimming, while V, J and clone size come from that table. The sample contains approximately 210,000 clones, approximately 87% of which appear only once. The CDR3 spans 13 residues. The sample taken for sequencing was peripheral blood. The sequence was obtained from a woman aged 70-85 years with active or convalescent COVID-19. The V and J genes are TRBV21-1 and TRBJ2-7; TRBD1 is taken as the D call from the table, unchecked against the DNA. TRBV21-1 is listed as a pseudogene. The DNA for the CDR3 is TGTGCCAGCTGGGACAGGGGATTACACGAGCAGTACTTC. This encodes CASWDRGLHEQYF.